The 26 T cell receptor beta chains below all came from one sample that was sequenced in a study of a mutant IDH1 vaccine in newly diagnosed glioma. Their recognized antigens are unknown. The time point was: week 5, during vaccination. Doses consisted of 300 ug of mutant IDH1 20-mer peptide each, paired with topical imiquimod. The assay was immunoSEQ multiplex PCR, and TCRdb's table has in-frame clones only and misses some. The sample consists of some 36,000 clones, 80% to 90% of them appearing once. This specimen consisted of PBMCs, obtained from a glioma patient whose treatment included an IDH1 peptide vaccine. Receptor source: a man aged 50-59 years with glioma.

This sequence joins TRBV5-4 and TRBJ2-2, with 7 bases that match TRBD1. Germline trimming cut 5 bases from V and 1 base from J; bases unmatched to any gene: 8. The CDR3 consists of 16 residues. The V gene's germline CDR1 is SGHNT and CDR2 YYREEE (reference sequence). The DNA of the CDR3 is TGTGCCAGCAGACAAACAGGGGCGAGGAACACCGGGGAGCTGTTTTTT. It translates to CASRQTGARNTGELFF.

This chain joins TRBV5-1 and TRBJ1-1; D is perhaps TRBD1 (5 bases). The V end was cut by 8 bases, the J end by 3 bases, with 23 bases between. Germline CDR1 reads SGHRS; CDR2 reads YFSETQ. The CDR3 length is 16 residues. CDR3 amino acids: CASSWDASSADTEAFF. CDR3 nucleotides: TGCGCCAGTTCTTGGGACGCCAGTTCCGCGGACACTGAAGCTTTCTTT.

The chain joins TRBV15 to TRBJ1-2; D ambiguous. The germline V gene encodes CDR1 LNHNV and CDR2 YYDKDF (reference sequence). Deletions cut 0 bases from V and 7 bases from J, with 12 bases between. CDR3 length: 14 amino acids. CDR3 protein: CATSRDRPSSGYTF. The DNA of the CDR3 is TGTGCCACCAGCAGAGATCGACCATCGAGTGGCTACACCTTC.

The V gene is TRBV19, the J gene TRBJ1-2, with 8 bases identical to TRBD1. This CDR3 contains 14 residues. Germline assignment: CDR1 LNHDA and CDR2 SQIVND (reference sequence). The ends lost 1 base at V and 6 bases at J; junction bases unmatched: 4. The CDR3 DNA sequence: TGTGCCAGTAGTATAGGTTGGGACAGGCATGGCTACACCTTC. As protein: CASSIGWDRHGYTF.

This chain links TRBV9 with TRBJ2-3, with 8 bases identical to TRBD2. The CDR3 is 15 residues long. Germline V CDR1 and CDR2: SGDLS, YYNGEE. Losses at the gene ends were 0 bases for V and 4 bases for J; bases not matched to a gene: 4. In DNA form, the CDR3 reads TGTGCCAGCAGCGTAGCGGGGGGGCTAGCAGATACGCAGTATTTT. Amino acid sequence: CASSVAGGLADTQYF.

CDR3 sequence: CASSLVNGGDGELFF. DNA for the CDR3: TGTGCCAGCAGCTTAGTTAATGGCGGAGACGGGGAGCTGTTTTTT. The chain employs TRBV13 and TRBJ2-2; D ambiguous. V lost 1 base and J 7 bases, leaving 13 bases between the germline ends. This CDR3 is 15 amino acids long. Germline V gene lookup returns CDR1 PRHDT and CDR2 FYEKMQ (reference sequence).

V is TRBV2 and J is TRBJ1-3; D is unresolved. CDR3 length equals 14 residues. The V gene's germline CDR1 is SNHLY and CDR2 FYNNEI. V lost 5 bases and J lost 4, with 12 bases in between. The CDR3 here is CASSSGSWGNTIYF. DNA for the CDR3: TGTGCCAGCAGTTCGGGGTCTTGGGGAAACACCATATATTTT.

The chain uses TRBV19 and TRBJ1-5; TRBD1 might be the D (6 bases). The CDR3 contains 16 residues. The V end lost 2 bases, the J end lost 4 bases, and 15 bases lay between the germline ends. Germline V gene lookup returns CDR1 LNHDA and CDR2 SQIVND (reference sequence). CDR3 residues: CASSILPGHRNQPQHF. CDR3 DNA sequence: TGTGCCAGTAGTATACTTCCGGGACACCGAAATCAGCCCCAGCATTTT.

This clone appeared once. This chain uses TRBV9 with TRBJ2-7; 12 bases are shared with TRBD2. The CDR3 covers 15 residues. The germline V gene has CDR1 SGDLS and CDR2 YYNGEE. With 4 bases clipped from V and 0 bases from J, the junction kept 2 bases outside the gene matches. The CDR3 bases are TGTGCCAGCAGCAGGACTAGCGGGACCTCCTACGAGCAGTACTTC. This codes for CASSRTSGTSYEQYF.

For the CDR3, the DNA is TGTGCCAGCAGCGCAGCGGCCCCGAACACCGGGGAGCTGTTTTTT. It specifies CASSAAAPNTGELFF. The chain joins TRBV5-4 to TRBJ2-2; D might be TRBD2 (5 bases). The germline V gene has CDR1 SGHNT and CDR2 YYREEE (reference sequence). The CDR3 is made up of 15 amino acids. V was pared by 4 bases and J by 0 bases, with 10 bases between.

The chain recombines TRBV27 with TRBJ1-5; D remains ambiguous. This CDR3 is built from 13 residues. V was shortened by 6 bases and J by 4 bases, with 10 bases between the two germline ends. Germline CDR1 and CDR2: MNHEY and SMNVEV (reference sequence). The CDR3 spells CASSWLHNQPQHF. The CDR3 DNA reads TGTGCCAGCAGCTGGTTGCATAATCAGCCCCAGCATTTT.

The rearrangement joins TRBV2 to TRBJ2-3; D is unclear. Germline V gene lookup returns CDR1 SNHLY and CDR2 FYNNEI. CDR3 length: 15 residues. Deletions cut 7 bases from V and 0 bases from J, with 14 bases between. CDR3 sequence: CASTAEPTSTDTQYF. In nucleotides, the CDR3 is TGTGCCAGCACTGCAGAACCCACTAGCACAGATACGCAGTATTTT.

The chain links TRBV2 to TRBJ1-6; the D is unclear. The CDR3 is 13 amino acids. Trimming stripped 7 bases from V and 7 bases from J, with 11 bases between. Germline V gene lookup returns CDR1 SNHLY and CDR2 FYNNEI. The CDR3 loop is CASNSGLNSPLHF. The DNA of the CDR3 is TGTGCCAGCAATAGTGGCCTCAATTCACCCCTCCACTTT.

This chain connects TRBV11-1 to TRBJ1-1; the D is unclear. The CDR3 has 15 amino acids. V was cut by 0 bases and J by 2 bases, with 10 bases left in between. Germline CDR1 is SGHAT and CDR2 is FQDESV (reference sequence). The chain's CDR3 is CASSLAGGVNTEAFF. The CDR3 region has the DNA TGTGCCAGCAGCTTAGCGGGCGGGGTTAACACTGAAGCTTTCTTT.

J is TRBJ2-5 and V is TRBV7-2; 8 nucleotides align to TRBD1. Per germline, CDR1 SGHTA and CDR2 FQGNSA. J lost 5 bases, V lost 1 base, and 12 bases had no gene match. The CDR3 sequence is 17 residues long. CDR3 residues: CASSLDSGTGYLETQYF. The CDR3, as DNA: TGTGCCAGCAGCTTAGATTCCGGGACAGGATACTTGGAGACCCAGTACTTC. The full variable domain, rest sourced from reference TRBV7-2 and TRBJ2-5, is GAGVSQSPSNKVTEKGKDVELRCDPISGHTALYWYRQSLGQGLEFLIYFQGNSAPDKSGLPSDRFSAERTGGSVSTLTIQRTQQEDSAVYLCASSLDSGTGYLETQYFGPGTRLLVL.

This clone was seen more than once but under ten times. The chain carries TRBV6-1 and TRBJ1-2, with a tentative D call TRBD1 (6 bases). The germline V gene has CDR1 MNHNS and CDR2 SASEGT. CDR3 length: 12 amino acids. Trimming shortened V by 4 bases and J by 4 bases, and 7 bases separated the two germline ends. This chain's CDR3 is CASSGGGYGYTF. Here the CDR3 DNA reads TGTGCCAGCAGTGGAGGGGGCTATGGCTACACCTTC.

DNA of the CDR3: TGTGCCAGCCTAACAGACACTGAAGCTTTCTTT. This translates into CASLTDTEAFF. The chain is built from TRBV2 and TRBJ1-1; no definite D call. V was pared by 8 bases and J by 3 bases, with 7 bases between. Germline CDR1 reads SNHLY; CDR2 reads FYNNEI. CDR3 length equals 11 residues.

The chain joins TRBV14 to TRBJ2-1; 11 nucleotides line up with TRBD1. V was clipped by 2 bases and J by 8 bases; unmatched bases: 8. Germline assignment: CDR1 SGHDN and CDR2 FVKESK. The CDR3 loop spans 16 amino acids. As DNA, the CDR3 is TGTGCCAGCAGCCAATGGGACAGGGGGATTGGGGATGAGCAGTTCTTC. This translates into CASSQWDRGIGDEQFF.

In this sample, this clone turned up a few times. The rearrangement uses TRBV18 and TRBJ1-4; 7 nucleotides match TRBD1. V lost 0 bases, J lost 8 bases, and 6 bases stayed unmatched. CDR3 length: 15 residues. Germline V CDR1 and CDR2: KGHSH, LQKENI. The CDR3: CASSPPGTEREKLFF. CDR3 DNA sequence: TGTGCCAGCTCACCACCTGGGACAGAACGGGAAAAACTGTTTTTT.

This chain connects TRBV7-6 to TRBJ2-1; D is unresolved. Germline loops: CDR1 SGHVS, CDR2 FNYEAQ. The V end was cut by 1 base, the J end by 5 bases, with 9 bases between. The CDR3 consists of 14 residues. The CDR3 sequence is CASSLEFADNEQFF. In DNA, the CDR3 is TGTGCCAGCAGCTTAGAGTTCGCGGACAATGAGCAGTTCTTC.

V is TRBV7-2 and J is TRBJ1-4; D uncertain. The V gene's germline CDR1 is SGHTA and CDR2 FQGNSA. This CDR3 is built from 13 residues. Trimming stripped 5 bases from V and 8 bases from J, with 12 bases between. The CDR3 loop reads CASSLMSWEKLFF. DNA of the CDR3: TGTGCCAGCAGCCTCATGTCATGGGAAAAACTGTTTTTT. Filled out from reference TRBV7-2 and TRBJ1-4, the complete variable domain reads GAGVSQSPSNKVTEKGKDVELRCDPISGHTALYWYRQSLGQGLEFLIYFQGNSAPDKSGLPSDRFSAERTGGSVSTLTIQRTQQEDSAVYLCASSLMSWEKLFFGSGTQLSVL.

The chain is built from TRBV10-3 and TRBJ2-2, with D unclear. Germline V CDR1 and CDR2: ENHRY, SYGVKD. V was trimmed by 0 bases and J by 6 bases, leaving 14 bases between them. The CDR3 spans 16 residues. The CDR3 nucleotides are TGTGCCATCAGTGAGTCGAGCCCACTCGGAGCCGGGGAGCTGTTTTTT. Translating it yields CAISESSPLGAGELFF.

The V and J genes are TRBV5-6 and TRBJ1-1; D perhaps matches TRBD1 (6 bases). The V gene's germline CDR1 is SGHDT and CDR2 YYEEEE. The V and J ends lost 3 bases and 4 bases respectively, with 13 bases between them. The CDR3 consists of 14 residues. CDR3 sequence reads: CASSYRVRGTEAFF. The CDR3 DNA follows: TGTGCCAGCAGCTACAGGGTTAGGGGCACTGAAGCTTTCTTT.

This clone occurred a few times. CDR3 residues: CASSLGPVANTEAFF. The CDR3 DNA reads as TGTGCCAGCAGCTTGGGGCCGGTGGCGAACACTGAAGCTTTCTTT. V gene TRBV5-4 combines with J gene TRBJ1-1; no clear D. There are 15 residues in the CDR3. V was cut by 0 bases and J by 1 base, with 10 bases left in between. Germline CDR1 and CDR2: SGHNT and YYREEE (reference sequence).

The chain links TRBV6-6 to TRBJ2-7; D is unclear. The germline V gene has CDR1 MNHNY and CDR2 SVGAGI (reference sequence). V lost 2 bases and J 0 bases, leaving 8 bases between the germline ends. The CDR3 extends over 14 amino acids. DNA for the CDR3: TGTGCCAGCAGTTACCCCTTAAGCTCCTACGAGCAGTACTTC. Translation gives CASSYPLSSYEQYF.

The chain recombines TRBV5-4 with TRBJ2-3; 15 bases map to TRBD2. This CDR3 is 18 amino acids long. Germline trimming cut 4 bases from V and 6 bases from J; bases unmatched to any gene: 12. The V gene's germline CDR1 is SGHNT and CDR2 YYREEE (reference sequence). The DNA for the CDR3 is TGTGCCAGCAGCCCAGGGGGACTAGCGGGGGGCCGGGCGGATACGCAGTATTTT. Amino acids: CASSPGGLAGGRADTQYF.